The 14 T cell receptor beta chains below come from one sample, sequenced in a study of T-cell memory formation after mild COVID-19. One entry per CDR3 protein results from TCRdb running MiXCR on the 5' RACE reads. The repertoire holds 140,000 or so distinct CDR3 sequences, roughly 19% seen once, with 2% to 2.5% in the top ten. Input material: PBMCs or a T cell subset sorted from them (not recorded which). These receptors were taken from an adult woman who had mild COVID-19 (a few samples of this study predate the infection). Cell type and time point are not known.

This clonotype was seen a few times. The chain has TRBV9 and TRBJ2-3; no clear D gene. The CDR3 totals 13 residues. The V gene lost 0 bases and the J gene lost 4 bases, with 6 bases spanning the gap. Germline V gives CDR1 SGDLS, CDR2 YYNGEE. The CDR3 bases are TGTGCCAGCAGCGTAGATTGGGCAGATACGCAGTATTTT. Encoded protein: CASSVDWADTQYF.

The CDR3 sequence is CSARLNTEAFF. CDR3 coding DNA: TGCAGTGCGCGATTGAACACTGAAGCTTTCTTT. The chain employs TRBV20-1 and TRBJ1-1; D gene ambiguous. Trimming removed 6 bases at V and 0 bases at J, with 5 bases between. This CDR3 spans 11 amino acids. Germline V gene data show CDR1 as DFQATT and CDR2 as SNEGSKA (reference sequence).

V usage is TRBV11-2 and J usage is TRBJ1-5; D not certain. With 0 bases removed from V and 7 bases from J, the gap between germline ends came to 10 bases. In germline, CDR1 is SGHAT, CDR2 FQNNGV. This CDR3 is built from 14 residues. The CDR3 here is CASSLEGGKQPQHF. The CDR3 DNA is TGTGCCAGCAGCTTAGAGGGAGGGAAACAGCCCCAGCATTTT.

V is TRBV19 and J is TRBJ2-1, with 13 bases lining up with TRBD2. Germline-derived CDR1 and CDR2 are LNHDA and SQIVND (reference sequence). V gave up 6 bases and J gave up 9 bases; unmatched junction bases: 5. The CDR3 is made up of 14 amino acids. The CDR3 spells CASRTSGRRGEQFF. CDR3 DNA: TGTGCCAGTAGGACTAGCGGGAGGAGGGGTGAGCAGTTCTTC.

This clonotype was picked up a small number of times. The V call is TRBV18, the J call TRBJ2-7; the match to TRBD1 covers 9 bases. J gave up 6 bases and V 2 bases, and 14 bases lay outside the gene matches. Germline-derived CDR1 and CDR2 are KGHSH and LQKENI. There are 17 residues in the CDR3. This CDR3 is CASSPFWRGQGVGEQYF. The CDR3 region has the DNA TGTGCCAGCTCACCATTCTGGAGGGGACAGGGCGTGGGCGAGCAGTACTTC.

V gene TRBV7-8 combines with J gene TRBJ2-1, with 8 bases fitting TRBD1. V lost 1 base, J lost 4 bases, and 6 bases stayed unmatched. This CDR3 is built from 16 residues. Germline V CDR1 and CDR2: SGHVS, FQNEAQ. CDR3 sequence reads: CASSLGFRGRYNEQFF. In nucleotides, the CDR3 is TGTGCCAGCAGCTTAGGATTCAGGGGGCGGTACAATGAGCAGTTCTTC.

This chain connects TRBV3-1 to TRBJ2-7; D gene ambiguous. The germline V gene encodes CDR1 LGHDT and CDR2 YNNKEL (reference sequence). The CDR3 contains 15 residues. V was pared by 1 base and J by 0 bases, with 10 bases between. The CDR3 DNA is TGTGCCAGCAGCCAAGGACATACGAGCTCCTACGAGCAGTACTTC. Translation gives CASSQGHTSSYEQYF.

The chain has TRBV20-1 and TRBJ1-1; 9 bases align to TRBD1. V was pared by 6 bases and J by 8 bases, with 7 bases of the junction left unmatched. Germline V lookup: CDR1 DFQATT, CDR2 SNEGSKA (reference sequence). This CDR3 region has 12 residues. For the CDR3, the DNA is TGCAGTGCAAAGACAGGGGGGAGCGAAGCTTTCTTT. Protein: CSAKTGGSEAFF.

The sample holds one count of this clonotype. The chain recombines TRBV21-1 with TRBJ2-7; the D call in the table, TRBD1, was not verified against the DNA. TRBV21-1 is listed as a pseudogene. The CDR3 sequence is 14 residues long. The CDR3 reads CASSQWTGSYEQYF. DNA of the CDR3: TGTGCCAGCAGCCAGTGGACGGGGAGCTACGAGCAGTACTTC.

This clonotype was observed at least ten times. The chain is built from TRBV5-1 and TRBJ1-1; 10 bases line up with TRBD1. V gave up 0 bases and J gave up 7 bases; unmatched junction bases: 9. The germline V gene has CDR1 SGHRS and CDR2 YFSETQ. CDR3 size: 16 residues. CDR3 in DNA: TGCGCCAGCAGCTTGGATGGGGGGACAGGGGCGAGTGAAGCTTTCTTT. It codes for CASSLDGGTGASEAFF.

This chain links TRBV6-5 with TRBJ2-7, with D possibly being TRBD1 or TRBD2 (6 bases each). The CDR3 is 16 amino acids. Germline V gives CDR1 MNHEY, CDR2 SVGAGI. The V and J ends lost 8 bases and 6 bases respectively, with 26 bases between them. CDR3 protein: CASGPTSGALIREQYF. CDR3 coding DNA: TGTGCCAGCGGGCCTACCTCGGGGGCCCTGATCCGCGAGCAGTACTTC.

This clonotype occurred a few times. This chain links TRBV15 with TRBJ2-1, with 9 bases matching TRBD2. The CDR3 loop spans 17 amino acids. The trim removed 0 bases at V and 5 bases at J, leaving 8 bases unmatched. The germline CDR1 and CDR2 sequences are LNHNV and YYDKDF (reference sequence). CDR3 region: CATSRDQRVAGDNEQFF. For the CDR3, the DNA is TGTGCCACCAGCAGAGATCAAAGGGTAGCGGGAGACAATGAGCAGTTCTTC.

As concerns this clonotype: This may arise from a read error, as a much more abundant clone is one base away. This chain uses TRBV3-1 with TRBJ1-1; TRBD1 matches at 7 bases. Germline V gives CDR1 LGHDT, CDR2 YNNKEL (reference sequence). This CDR3 is built from 14 residues. The J segment lost 4 bases and the V segment lost 5 bases, leaving 7 bases of the junction unmatched. CDR3 region: CASSNSGGGTEAFF. The CDR3 nucleotides are TGTGCCAGCAGCAACTCAGGGGGGGGCACTGAAGCTTTCTTT.

The V and J genes are TRBV6-1 and TRBJ2-7; D is ambiguous. Germline CDR1 and CDR2: MNHNS and SASEGT. Trimming took off 2 bases at V and 7 bases at J, with 12 bases between the two ends. The CDR3 has 13 residues. The CDR3 spells CASSELYGEEQYF. DNA for the CDR3: TGTGCCAGCAGTGAATTGTATGGAGAGGAGCAGTACTTC.